A selection of T cell receptor beta chains follows, all from one sample in a study of cytomegalovirus exposure and HLA in healthy donors. TCRdb's copy holds only in-frame clones and misses some; the assay was immunoSEQ multiplex PCR. The sample consists of 100,000 to 150,000 clones, over 70% of them appearing once. The sample was PBMCs. These receptors all come from a woman in her forties or fifties in good health and CMV-seronegative. The CDR3 runs from the conserved cysteine through the conserved F or W. The D gene is left open where the match is weak. Clone sizes are given selectively: once, few, many, or a class where the clone is expanded.

.	TRBV7-9	.	TRBJ2-1	TGTGCCAGCAGCTTCGTCTGGGGGCACAATGAGCAGTTCTTC	CASSFVWGHNEQFF
.	TRBV7-2	.	TRBJ2-1	TGTGCCAGCAGCCTCCATGGAGAGGGCAATGAGCAGTTCTTC	CASSLHGEGNEQFF
.	TRBV2	TRBD1	TRBJ2-7	TGTGCCAGCAGTCGGACAGGCGACTACGAGCAGTACTTC	CASSRTGDYEQYF
.	TRBV7-2	TRBD1	TRBJ1-1	TGTGCCAGCAGCCTAGGGACAGGGGGCGCCGGGACTGAAGCTTTCTTT	CASSLGTGGAGTEAFF
.	TRBV28	.	TRBJ1-1	TGTGCCAGCAGTAGGCCGGAGGGCGCCACCGAAGCTTTCTTT	CASSRPEGATEAFF
.	TRBV7-2	.	TRBJ1-2	TGTGCCAGCAGTAAAGACAGTGTCTATGGCTACACCTTC	CASSKDSVYGYTF
.	TRBV7-6	TRBD2	TRBJ2-1	TGTGCCAGCAGCTTAGCGTCTGCGGGAGGGCCCAATGAGCAGTTCTTC	CASSLASAGGPNEQFF
.	TRBV28	.	TRBJ2-7	TGTGCCAGCATGGACAAAATCTACGAGCAGTACTTC	CASMDKIYEQYF
.	TRBV28	TRBD1	TRBJ1-2	TGTGCCAGCAAGCCCGGAACCCAGGGGGCGCTCACCGGTGGCTACACCTTC	CASKPGTQGALTGGYTF
.	TRBV11-1	.	TRBJ1-2	TGTGCCAGACCAGGGTTGGGTGGCTACACCTTC	CARPGLGGYTF
few	TRBV6-5	.	TRBJ1-5	TGTGCCAGCAGTGACAGAGATAATCAGCCCCAGCATTTT	CASSDRDNQPQHF
.	TRBV28	TRBD1	TRBJ1-1	TGTGCCAGCAGCCCTCGGACAGGGCTCACTGAAGCTTTCTTT	CASSPRTGLTEAFF
.	TRBV7-2	.	TRBJ1-2	TGTGCCAGCAGCCTCCTCCGGAGGGATGGCTACACCTTC	CASSLLRRDGYTF
.	TRBV7-9	.	TRBJ1-1	TGTTCCAGCAGCCCCGACAGTCGGCGGGCTTTCTTT	CSSSPDSRRAFF
.	TRBV5-1	.	TRBJ2-3	TGCGCCAGCAGCCCGCTTGGGGCGGTTAGCACAGATACGCAGTATTTT	CASSPLGAVSTDTQYF
.	TRBV5-1	.	TRBJ2-1	TGCGCCAGCAGACCGGGCTACAATGAGCAGTTCTTC	CASRPGYNEQFF
.	TRBV29-1	TRBD2	TRBJ2-2	TGCAGCGGCCGACTAGCGGGAGGGTCCGCCGGGGAGCTGTTTTTT	CSGRLAGGSAGELFF
.	TRBV5-1	.	TRBJ2-1	TGCGCCAGCAGCCTCGACTCGGCCAATGAGCAGTTCTTC	CASSLDSANEQFF
once	TRBV10-3	TRBD1	TRBJ1-5	TGTGCCATCAGCGGGACAGATAATCAGCCCCAGCATTTT	CAISGTDNQPQHF
.	TRBV7-9	.	TRBJ1-4	TGTTCCAGCAGCTTTCCAGCCTCGGCGGATAAACTGTTTTTT	CSSSFPASADKLFF
.	TRBV7-2	.	TRBJ2-7	TGTGCCAGCAGCAACAAGGGGGGGGTAGGCTACGAGCAGTACTTC	CASSNKGGVGYEQYF
.	TRBV28	.	TRBJ1-2	TGTGCCAGCAAGGACACCTACTATGGCTACACCTTC	CASKDTYYGYTF
.	TRBV19	TRBD1	TRBJ1-5	TGTGCCAGTAGTCTCTACGGACAGGGTGGGGCTTTGGCTCAGCCCCAGCATTTT	CASSLYGQGGALAQPQHF
.	TRBV27	.	TRBJ2-7	TGTGCCAGCAGTACGACATGGGACTTCGGCTACGAGCAGTACTTC	CASSTTWDFGYEQYF
.	TRBV6-5	.	TRBJ2-5	TGTGCCAGCAGTTACTCTAACACAAAAGAGACCCAGTACTTC	CASSYSNTKETQYF
.	TRBV7-8	.	TRBJ2-7	TGTGCCAGCAGCTTATCTAGTGGTTACGAGCAGTACTTC	CASSLSSGYEQYF
.	TRBV27	.	TRBJ1-5	TGTGCCAGCAGTTTGAGTTTGAATCAGCCCCAGCATTTT	CASSLSLNQPQHF
.	TRBV18	TRBD1	TRBJ1-5	TGTGCCAGCTCACAACCAGGGGGTGATCAGCCCCAGCATTTT	CASSQPGGDQPQHF
.	TRBV2	TRBD1	TRBJ2-1	TGTGCCAAGTCCGGGACAGGGGGTTATAATGAGCAGTTCTTC	CAKSGTGGYNEQFF
.	TRBV12-5	.	TRBJ2-2	TGTGCTAGTGGTTTCGAGGGGGCCGGGGAGCTGTTTTTT	CASGFEGAGELFF
once	TRBV19	TRBD2	TRBJ2-1	TGTGCCAGTAGTCGGACTAGCGGGAGTCATGAGCAGTTCTTC	CASSRTSGSHEQFF
.	TRBV5-1	TRBD2	TRBJ2-1	TGCGCCAGCAGCGTCGGACTAGCGAGCAGGGAGCAGTTCTTC	CASSVGLASREQFF
.	TRBV11-2	TRBD2	TRBJ2-3	TGTGCCAGCAGCCCTCGACTAGCGGGATCTATCGCGAGTCAAGATACGCAGTATTTT	CASSPRLAGSIASQDTQYF
.	TRBV30	.	TRBJ1-1	TGTGCCTGGAAGGGCAGGGGATCTTTTCGGAACACTGAAGCTTTCTTT	CAWKGRGSFRNTEAFF
.	TRBV27	TRBD1	TRBJ2-7	TGTGCCAGCTGGGACAGGGTATCCTACGAGCAGTACTTC	CASWDRVSYEQYF
.	TRBV7-2	.	TRBJ2-3	TGTGCCAGCAGCCTACTGCAGGGGCGTGGGTACACAGATACGCAGTATTTT	CASSLLQGRGYTDTQYF
.	TRBV7-9	TRBD2	TRBJ2-7	TGTTCCAGCAGGGCTAGCGGGAGCTCCTACGAGCAGTACTTC	CSSRASGSSYEQYF
.	TRBV5-6	TRBD2	TRBJ2-3	TGTGCCAGCAGCTTGGTAGGATCTAGCGGGCCATTCACAGATACGCAGTATTTT	CASSLVGSSGPFTDTQYF
.	TRBV29-1	.	TRBJ2-1	TGCAGCGTTGTAGCCGGAGTCTACAATGAGCAGTTCTTC	CSVVAGVYNEQFF
.	TRBV6-1	.	TRBJ2-7	TGTGCCAGCCTCGAGGGCTACGAGCAGTACTTC	CASLEGYEQYF
.	TRBV4-2	.	TRBJ2-2	TGTGCCAGCAGCCAAGATCGCACTAGCACCCCCGGGGAGCTGTTTTTT	CASSQDRTSTPGELFF
.	TRBV5-5	.	TRBJ2-1	TGTGCCAGCCAGCTAGCGATAGACAATGAGCAGTTCTTC	CASQLAIDNEQFF
.	TRBV7-3	.	TRBJ2-1	TGTGCCAGCAGCTTCCTTGACTCCGAATACAATGAGCAGTTCTTC	CASSFLDSEYNEQFF
.	TRBV28	.	TRBJ1-5	TGTGCCAGTAGGGAGTCCAATCAGCCCCAGCATTTT	CASRESNQPQHF
.	TRBV4-2	.	TRBJ1-2	TGTGCCAGCAGCCAAATAGGGGGGGATGGCTACACCTTC	CASSQIGGDGYTF
once	TRBV29-1	.	TRBJ2-2	TGCAGCGTTGAGGCAACGAACACCGGGGAGCTGTTTTTT	CSVEATNTGELFF
.	TRBV6-6	.	TRBJ1-1	TGTGCCAGCAGAGCAGGGGACACTGAAGCTTTCTTT	CASRAGDTEAFF
once	TRBV27	.	TRBJ2-2	TGTGCCAGCAGTTTTACCAGGGGAAACACCGGGGAGCTGTTTTTT	CASSFTRGNTGELFF
few	TRBV7-8	TRBD2	TRBJ2-3	TGTGCCAGCAGGCCGACTAGCGGAGATACGCAGTATTTT	CASRPTSGDTQYF
.	TRBV7-3	.	TRBJ2-1	TGTGCCAGCAGCTTAACCTACCAGGGGTACAATGAGCAGTTCTTC	CASSLTYQGYNEQFF
.	TRBV5-1	.	TRBJ1-2	TGCGCCAGCAGCCCGGGGATGGGCTACACCTTC	CASSPGMGYTF
.	TRBV28	.	TRBJ2-3	TGTGCCAGCAGTTTGGACAGAGTCACAGATACGCAGTATTTT	CASSLDRVTDTQYF